This TCR beta chain is from a study of blood T cell repertoires in COVID-19. Overall study context: Italy, Spain and the United States were the sources of the convalescent and acute COVID-19 samples. PBMCs, B-cell-depleted T cells, or T cells were the source of the cDNA or gDNA that made up the material.

Source study methods: By means of reference gene primer amplification, nucleated cell counts were estimated. Repertoires were generated with immunoSEQ multiplex PCR, while TCRdb's copy carries only in-frame clones and drops some. The V and J calls and clone size come from that table; D and trimming were worked out from the DNA. The sample carries about 110,000 clones, roughly 88% recorded once. CDR3 length: 13 amino acids. Trimming pared 8 bases from V and 2 bases from J, leaving 13 bases between. Germline V CDR1 and CDR2: MNHEY, SMNVEV (reference sequence). The sample consisted of peripheral blood. V usage is TRBV27 and J usage is TRBJ2-7, with D tentatively TRBD1 (6 bases). This TCR derives from a human donor in a cohort sampled during active COVID-19. CDR3 amino acids: CASGPTGTYEQYF. The CDR3 region has the DNA TGTGCCAGCGGACCGACAGGAACCTACGAGCAGTACTTC.